The count of the clone carrying this T cell receptor beta chain is one. This sample is drawn from a study of tumor-infiltrating lymphocytes in primary liver carcinoma. Study as a whole: Patients were men and women aged 30 to 69 years. Stage T1-T3 N0M0 tumors spanned roughly 4 to 11 cm.

Starting material of 400 to 600 ng total RNA yielded TCR beta cDNA via a constant-region primer. For TCR beta, libraries were produced by three nested multiplex PCR rounds using slightly modified ARM-PCR. The study ran its first two PCR rounds for around 10 cycles each, using TRBV1-TRBV30 forward primers and a C-beta reverse primer. TCRdb reanalysed the multiplex PCR reads using MiXCR and keeps one entry per CDR3 protein. The table has 90,000 to 150,000 distinct CDR3 sequences, 65% to 75% seen once. CDR1 SQVTM and CDR2 ANQGSEA come from the germline V gene. The V segment lost 8 bases and the J segment 4 bases; nucleotides outside the gene matches: 16. The CDR3 is made up of 16 amino acids. Total RNA and DNA came together from approximately 20-30 mg of bulk tissue without cell sorting.

The TCR sequence derives from a woman aged 55-70 years with primary liver carcinoma and hepatitis B virus infection. V is TRBV29-1 and J is TRBJ2-7; 11 nucleotides align to TRBD2. Sequencing input: tumor-adjacent normal liver tissue. CDR3 loop: CSSRPSVTSGIYEQYF. The CDR3 DNA reads as TGCAGCTCCAGACCGAGTGTGACTAGCGGGATTTACGAGCAGTACTTC.